Below are 30 T cell receptor beta chains sequenced from a single sample in a study of T cells in Graves' hyperthyroidism and ophthalmopathy. RNA transcripts gave rise to amplified TCR beta CDR3 regions. Primed by the HTBI set, a first-round RT-PCR was run on the TCR CDR3. TCRdb ran MiXCR on the multiplex PCR reads and lists one entry per CDR3 protein. Among 550,000 to 700,000 distinct CDR3 sequences, roughly 15% were seen once, and the ten largest hold approximately 4.2%. The sequenced sample consisted of blood. These receptors all stem from a woman in her thirties or forties with Graves' ophthalmopathy.

This clonotype occurred many times. This rearrangement joins TRBV5-1 to TRBJ1-2, with 7 bases fitting TRBD1. Germline CDR1 reads SGHRS; CDR2 reads YFSETQ. The CDR3 sequence is 15 residues long. V lost 4 bases to trimming and J lost 4 bases; unmatched junction nucleotides: 10. The CDR3 coding sequence is TGCGCCAGCAGCGAAGGACAGGTGCAGACCTATGGCTACACCTTC. Translating it yields CASSEGQVQTYGYTF.

The chain has TRBV4-2 and TRBJ2-2; 10 bases agree with TRBD2. Germline CDR1 is LGHNA and CDR2 is YNFKEQ. CDR3 length: 16 residues. The ends lost 6 bases at V and 1 base at J; junction bases unmatched: 5. The CDR3 here is CASRGSSGRNTGELFF. CDR3 nucleotide sequence: TGTGCCAGCAGAGGATCTAGCGGGAGGAACACCGGGGAGCTGTTTTTT.

This clonotype was seen repeatedly, ten times or more. The chain links TRBV5-1 to TRBJ1-2, with D possibly being TRBD1 (5 bases). Trimming took off 2 bases at V and 4 bases at J, with 12 bases between the two ends. CDR1 is SGHRS and CDR2 is YFSETQ in the germline V gene. This CDR3 is 14 amino acids long. The CDR3 region is CASSFRQGAYGYTF. The CDR3 nucleotides read TGCGCCAGCAGCTTTAGGCAGGGAGCCTATGGCTACACCTTC.

About this clonotype: Given the absence of the conserved phenylalanine or tryptophan at the CDR3 end, a read error is likely. This chain connects TRBV5-1 to TRBJ1-2, with no clear D. Per the germline V gene, CDR1 is SGHRS and CDR2 is YFSETQ. There are 15 residues in the CDR3. V was clipped by 2 bases and J by 4 bases, with 15 bases between them. The CDR3 spells CASSLDYGMLYGYTL. The CDR3 DNA reads TGCGCCAGCAGCTTAGACTACGGGATGCTCTATGGCTACACCCTC.

Only a few counts were recorded for this clonotype. The rearrangement links TRBV2 to TRBJ2-1; 10 bases align to TRBD1. The CDR3 totals 13 residues. Per the germline V gene, CDR1 is SNHLY and CDR2 is FYNNEI. J was trimmed by 8 bases and V by 6 bases; bases with no gene match: 4. This CDR3 is CASSSDRGYEQFF. CDR3 in DNA: TGTGCCAGCAGCTCGGACAGGGGGTATGAGCAGTTCTTC.

This clonotype came up many times. The V call is TRBV19, the J call TRBJ1-2; 7 bases are a match to TRBD1. Germline values: CDR1 LNHDA, CDR2 SQIVND (reference sequence). The ends lost 8 bases at V and 6 bases at J; junction bases unmatched: 15. The CDR3 is made up of 15 amino acids. This CDR3 is CASDLGRGRHDGYTF. For the CDR3, the DNA is TGTGCCAGTGACCTCGGGAGGGGGCGTCACGATGGCTACACCTTC.

This clonotype was observed at least ten times. The chain couples TRBV12-3 or TRBV12-4 to TRBJ2-7; tentative D call: TRBD1 (5 bases). V lost 8 bases and J lost 4, with 15 bases in between. CDR3 size: 13 residues. The CDR3 is CASVYKAGYEQYF. CDR3 sequence (DNA): TGTGCCAGCGTCTACAAGGCAGGGTACGAGCAGTACTTC.

This clonotype was seen at least ten times. V and J are TRBV29-1 and TRBJ1-2; perhaps TRBD1 as D (5 bases). The CDR3 length is 14 residues. V was trimmed by 7 bases and J by 3 bases, leaving 18 bases between them. Germline V gene lookup returns CDR1 SQVTM and CDR2 ANQGSEA. The CDR3 DNA is TGCAGCGCATCCGGGACCCGTTCTGACTATGGCTACACCTTC. Residues: CSASGTRSDYGYTF.

In this sample, this clonotype turned up many times. The gene calls are TRBV10-2 and TRBJ2-5, with 10 bases matching TRBD2. Per germline, CDR1 WSHSY and CDR2 SAAADI. The CDR3 length is 13 residues. The V and J ends lost 7 bases and 4 bases, in that order; junction bases with no gene match: 3. The CDR3 reads CASKPSGRETQYF. CDR3 nucleotides: TGCGCCAGCAAGCCTAGCGGGAGAGAGACCCAGTACTTC.

This clonotype was detected ten times or more. This sequence joins TRBV12-5 and TRBJ1-1; perhaps TRBD1 as D (6 bases). V was cut by 0 bases and J by 6 bases, with 8 bases left in between. The CDR3 is 13 amino acids. Germline V gene lookup returns CDR1 LGHNT and CDR2 FRNRAP. The CDR3, as DNA: TGTGCTAGTGGTTTGGTAGCAGGGGCTGAAGCTTTCTTT. Its protein is CASGLVAGAEAFF.

This clonotype was counted ten times or more. The CDR3 nucleotides read TGTGCCAGCAGTTACGGTCCAGGGGGGGGCACAGATACGCAGTATTTT. It is translated as CASSYGPGGGTDTQYF. The V and J genes are TRBV6-5 and TRBJ2-3; D assignment may be TRBD1 or TRBD2 (7 bases each). Germline V gene sequence: CDR1 MNHEY, CDR2 SVGAGI. The CDR3 has 16 residues. With 2 bases removed from V and 1 base from J, the gap between germline ends came to 13 bases.

The sample holds many counts of this clonotype. The chain carries TRBV7-2 and TRBJ2-7, with D possibly matching TRBD1 (7 bases). The CDR3 runs to 16 residues. V was trimmed by 4 bases and J by 0 bases, leaving 16 bases between them. CDR1 SGHTA and CDR2 FQGNSA come from the germline V gene. CDR3 nucleotides: TGTGCCAGCAGCTCCAGGGGGGACAGTCACTCCTACGAGCAGTACTTC. This encodes CASSSRGDSHSYEQYF.

J is TRBJ2-7 and V is TRBV3-1; perhaps TRBD2 as D (6 bases). The V end was cut by 4 bases, the J end by 5 bases, with 24 bases between. The germline CDR1 and CDR2 sequences are LGHDT and YNNKEL (reference sequence). This CDR3 has 17 amino acids. CDR3 residues: CASSPKSGSIYRHEQYF. CDR3 DNA sequence: TGTGCCAGCAGCCCCAAGTCCGGGAGTATTTATCGCCACGAGCAGTACTTC.

This clonotype was counted between two and nine times. The V gene is TRBV30, the J gene TRBJ1-1; no firm D call. V was pared by 2 bases and J by 5 bases, with 21 bases between. The CDR3 has 16 amino acids. Per the germline V gene, CDR1 is GTSNPN and CDR2 is SVGIG (reference sequence). The CDR3 region has the DNA TGTGCCTGGAGTACCGGACCCATGAGGCTGGGAACTGAAGCTTTCTTT. It codes for CAWSTGPMRLGTEAFF.

This clonotype has ten or more counts. V usage is TRBV10-3 and J usage is TRBJ1-1; possibly TRBD1 for D (6 bases). The V and J ends lost 4 bases and 3 bases respectively, with 6 bases between them. Germline CDR1 reads ENHRY; CDR2 reads SYGVKD. This CDR3 contains 12 residues. The CDR3 nucleotides are TGTGCCATCAGTGCAGGGGACACTGAAGCTTTCTTT. This encodes CAISAGDTEAFF.

This chain connects TRBV6-1 to TRBJ2-5; a weak D match, TRBD1 (6 bases). V was shortened by 6 bases and J by 3 bases, with 20 bases between the two germline ends. The CDR3 is 16 amino acids. The germline V gene encodes CDR1 MNHNS and CDR2 SASEGT. The CDR3 region has the DNA TGTGCCAGCAGAGGGGGATTGAAACGGCTCGAAGAGACCCAGTACTTC. Translated, it gives CASRGGLKRLEETQYF.

The table lists this clonotype with many counts. The chain couples TRBV19 to TRBJ2-2, with D possibly matching TRBD2 (5 bases). The CDR3 is 16 residues long. Germline values: CDR1 LNHDA, CDR2 SQIVND (reference sequence). V was cut by 5 bases and J by 0 bases, with 13 bases left in between. The CDR3 DNA reads as TGTGCCAGTAGTTCGCCGACTAACCCGAACACCGGGGAGCTGTTTTTT. As protein: CASSSPTNPNTGELFF. Full variable domain (missing parts from reference TRBV19 and TRBJ2-2): DGGITQSPKYLFRKEGQNVTLSCEQNLNHDAMYWYRQDPGQGLRLIYYSQIVNDFQKGDIAEGYSVSREKKESFPLTVTSAQKNPTAFYLCASSSPTNPNTGELFFGEGSRLTVL.

This clonotype was recorded at least ten times. A junction end diverges from the germline sequence, so it may reflect a read error. The chain joins TRBV18 to TRBJ1-5; possibly TRBD1 for D (5 bases). CDR1 and CDR2 (germline): KGHSH, LQKENI. CDR3 length: 13 amino acids. In DNA form, the CDR3 reads TGCGCCAGCAGTCCAGGGAACAATCAGCCCCAGCATTTT. The encoded protein is CASSPGNNQPQHF.

This clonotype was seen many times. V usage is TRBV27 and J usage is TRBJ2-7; D is ambiguous. CDR3 length equals 14 residues. Trimming removed 2 bases from V and 3 bases from J, with 11 bases in between. Germline values: CDR1 MNHEY, CDR2 SMNVEV (reference sequence). The CDR3 sequence is CASSLGPASYEQYF. The CDR3 DNA follows: TGTGCCAGCAGTTTAGGGCCCGCAAGCTACGAGCAGTACTTC.

This chain links TRBV28 with TRBJ2-7; D is unclear. CDR3 size: 13 residues. V was trimmed by 7 bases and J by 3 bases, leaving 13 bases between them. Germline V CDR1 and CDR2: MDHEN, SYDVKM. In DNA form, the CDR3 reads TGTGCCAGCAACGGCCCGGGTAGCTACGAGCAGTACTTC. This translates into CASNGPGSYEQYF.

There are many counts of this clonotype. This may be a read error: a much more frequent sequence differs by one nucleotide. J is TRBJ2-5 and V is TRBV11-2; D is undetermined. The CDR3 has 11 amino acids. The ends were cut back, 2 bases at V and 3 bases at J, with 1 base in the middle. Germline V gene lookup returns CDR1 SGHAT and CDR2 FQNNGV. CDR3 in DNA: TGTGCCAGCAGCTTAAAAGAGACCCAGTACTTC. This codes for CASSLKETQYF.

The sample holds many counts of this clonotype. The chain has TRBV7-2 and TRBJ2-7; no firm D call. The germline CDR1 and CDR2 sequences are SGHTA and FQGNSA. The V and J ends lost 1 base and 0 bases respectively, with 7 bases between them. The CDR3 is 14 residues long. CDR3 bases: TGTGCCAGCAGCTTAGGTTCCAACTCCTACGAGCAGTACTTC. Residues: CASSLGSNSYEQYF.

This clonotype was detected ten times or more. V usage is TRBV15 and J usage is TRBJ1-2, with D uncertain. CDR3 length: 15 amino acids. CDR1 and CDR2 (germline): LNHNV, YYDKDF (reference sequence). V was pared by 0 bases and J by 2 bases, with 10 bases between. The DNA for the CDR3 is TGTGCCACCAGCAGAGATCGTGTCAGCAACTATGGCTACACCTTC. Translation gives CATSRDRVSNYGYTF.

This clonotype was seen many times. The chain combines TRBV9 with TRBJ1-3, with 8 bases fitting TRBD1. CDR1 is SGDLS, CDR2 YYNGEE, per germline. V trimming: 6 bases; J trimming: 0 bases; junction bases outside the gene matches: 8. This CDR3 comprises 16 residues. CDR3 sequence reads: CASTKGTGYSGNTIYF. In nucleotides, the CDR3 is TGTGCCAGCACCAAGGGGACAGGTTACTCTGGAAACACCATATATTTT.

This clonotype was seen at least ten times. This chain links TRBV12-3 or TRBV12-4 with TRBJ2-7; D is unclear. Trimming pared 4 bases from V and 6 bases from J, leaving 16 bases between. This CDR3 spans 14 amino acids. The CDR3 nucleotides read TGTGCCAGCAGTTCAGCCGGGCCGCCAACCGAGCAGTACTTC. This translates into CASSSAGPPTEQYF.

This clonotype was counted many times. The CDR3 region is CASSFGGITYEQYF. CDR3 bases: TGTGCCAGCAGTTTCGGAGGGATAACCTACGAGCAGTACTTC. The rearrangement uses TRBV28 and TRBJ2-7; D is possibly TRBD2 (6 bases). Germline V gene lookup returns CDR1 MDHEN and CDR2 SYDVKM. Trimming left V 3 bases short and J 2 bases short, with 11 bases between. The CDR3 sequence is 14 residues long.

This clonotype was seen many times. The chain links TRBV28 to TRBJ1-5; D is unclear. The V end lost 5 bases, the J end lost 0 bases, and 11 bases lay between the germline ends. Germline V CDR1 and CDR2: MDHEN, SYDVKM. The CDR3 has 15 amino acids. The CDR3 sequence is CASSRVPGSNQPQHF. In DNA, the CDR3 is TGTGCCAGCAGTCGGGTTCCAGGTAGCAATCAGCCCCAGCATTTT.

There are a few counts of this clonotype. This could be a read error, since a much larger clone is one nucleotide away. The chain uses TRBV2 and TRBJ2-2; the D is unclear. Germline lookup yields CDR1 SNHLY and CDR2 FYNNEI. The CDR3 is 14 amino acids. V lost 4 bases, J lost 1 base, and 7 bases lay in between. The DNA of the CDR3 is TGTGCCAGCAGTGTGGAGAGGAACACCGGGGAGCTGTTTTTT. It translates to CASSVERNTGELFF.

The table lists this clonotype with a few counts. The genes are TRBV28 and TRBJ1-6; D is perhaps TRBD1 (5 bases). V lost 6 bases and J lost 0, with 15 bases in between. From germline, CDR1 is MDHEN and CDR2 SYDVKM. This CDR3 has 17 amino acids. The DNA for the CDR3 is TGTGCCAGCAGAAGCCGGGACTGGAGCTCCTATAATTCACCCCTCCACTTT. Protein sequence: CASRSRDWSSYNSPLHF.

V is TRBV6-5 and J is TRBJ1-5; TRBD1 aligns across 8 bases. The junction had 13 bases not matched to a gene; V was cut back by 7 bases and J by 2 bases. CDR1 MNHEY and CDR2 SVGAGI come from the germline V gene. The CDR3 length is 17 residues. CDR3 nucleotides: TGTGCCAGCATTAGGACAGGGAGCGTGCCGGGCAATCAGCCCCAGCATTTT. This encodes CASIRTGSVPGNQPQHF.